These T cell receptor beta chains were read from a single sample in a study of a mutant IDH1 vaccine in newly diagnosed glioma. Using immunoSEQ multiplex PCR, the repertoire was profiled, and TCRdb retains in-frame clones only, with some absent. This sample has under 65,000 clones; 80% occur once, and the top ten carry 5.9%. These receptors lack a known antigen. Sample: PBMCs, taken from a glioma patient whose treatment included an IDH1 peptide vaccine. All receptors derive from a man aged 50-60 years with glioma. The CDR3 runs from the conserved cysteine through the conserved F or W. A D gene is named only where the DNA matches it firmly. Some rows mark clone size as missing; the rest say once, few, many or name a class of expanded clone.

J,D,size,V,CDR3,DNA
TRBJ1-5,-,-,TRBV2,CASSMNQPQHF,TGTGCCAGCAGTATGAATCAGCCCCAGCATTTT
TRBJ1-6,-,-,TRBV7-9,CASSPPGPGSPLHF,TGTGCCAGCAGCCCCCCAGGGCCCGGTTCACCCCTCCACTTT
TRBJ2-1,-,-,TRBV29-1,CSVGHNEQFF,TGCAGCGTTGGTCACAATGAGCAGTTCTTC
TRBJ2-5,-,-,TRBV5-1,CASRAGVEETQYF,TGCGCCAGCAGGGCAGGGGTCGAAGAGACCCAGTACTTC
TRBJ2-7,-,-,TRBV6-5,CASSPGQPYEQYF,TGTGCCAGCAGTCCCGGACAGCCCTACGAGCAGTACTTC
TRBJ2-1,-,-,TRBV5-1,CASSSGLGNEQFF,TGCGCCAGCAGCTCCGGACTCGGCAATGAGCAGTTCTTC
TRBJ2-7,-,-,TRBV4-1,CASSQGVAGVYEQYF,TGCGCCAGCAGCCAAGGGGTGGCAGGGGTCTACGAGCAGTACTTC
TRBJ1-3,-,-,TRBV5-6,CASRPRGNTIYF,TGTGCCAGCAGACCCCGCGGAAACACCATATATTTT
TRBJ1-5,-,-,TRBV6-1,CASSELTAQPQHF,TGTGCCAGCAGTGAATTAACGGCGCAGCCCCAGCATTTT
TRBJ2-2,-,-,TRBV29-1,CSVLGGIGQHTGELFF,TGCAGCGTTTTAGGGGGAATAGGACAGCACACCGGGGAGCTGTTTTTT
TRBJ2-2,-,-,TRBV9,CASSVEGRGDTGELFF,TGTGCCAGCAGCGTAGAGGGCAGGGGGGACACCGGGGAGCTGTTTTTT
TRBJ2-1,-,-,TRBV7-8,CASNLFRSSYNEQFF,TGTGCCAGCAACCTTTTCAGGAGCTCCTACAATGAGCAGTTCTTC
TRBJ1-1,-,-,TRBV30,CAWGGGTEAFF,TGTGCCTGGGGGGGTGGAACTGAAGCTTTCTTT
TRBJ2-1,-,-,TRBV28,CASTPGGLSSYNEQFF,TGTGCCAGCACCCCCGGGGGCCTGAGCTCCTACAATGAGCAGTTCTTC
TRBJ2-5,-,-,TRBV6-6,CASSYIRTRAQETQYF,TGTGCCAGCAGTTACATAAGGACGAGGGCTCAAGAGACCCAGTACTTC
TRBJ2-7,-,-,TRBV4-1,CASSQWPTSKYF,TGCGCCAGCAGCCAGTGGCCGACCTCCAAGTACTTC
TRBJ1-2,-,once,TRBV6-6,CASRLAANYGYTF,TGTGCCAGCCGATTAGCGGCGAACTATGGCTACACCTTC
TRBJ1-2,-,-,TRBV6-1,CASRGPYGYTF,TGTGCCAGCAGGGGGCCGTATGGCTACACCTTC
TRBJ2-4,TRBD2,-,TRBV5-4,CASSLGTSGGAGKNIQYF,TGTGCCAGCAGCTTGGGGACTAGCGGGGGGGCAGGCAAAAACATTCAGTACTTC
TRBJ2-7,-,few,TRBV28,CASRTSQMGQYEQYF,TGTGCCAGCAGGACGTCGCAGATGGGCCAGTACGAGCAGTACTTC
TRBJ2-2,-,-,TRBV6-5,CASLGSQNTGELFF,TGTGCCAGCCTTGGAAGCCAAAACACCGGGGAGCTGTTTTTT
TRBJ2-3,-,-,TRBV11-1,CASSLRGGRSTDTQYF,TGTGCCAGCAGTCTCCGAGGGGGAAGGAGCACAGATACGCAGTATTTT
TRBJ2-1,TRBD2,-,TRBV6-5,CATTLGGGGGGEQFF,TGTGCCACCACACTTGGGGGAGGCGGCGGGGGGGAGCAGTTCTTC
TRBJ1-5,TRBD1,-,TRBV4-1,CASSQEGAGPNQPQHF,TGCGCCAGCAGCCAGGAGGGGGCAGGGCCGAATCAGCCCCAGCATTTT
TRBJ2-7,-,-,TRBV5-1,CASSLLDEQYF,TGCGCCAGCAGCTTGCTCGACGAGCAGTACTTC
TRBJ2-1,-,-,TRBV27,CASMAGSSNEQFF,TGTGCCAGCATGGCAGGGTCAAGCAATGAGCAGTTCTTC
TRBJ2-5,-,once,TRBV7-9,CASSLERGETQYF,TGTGCCAGCAGCTTAGAGAGGGGGGAGACCCAGTACTTC
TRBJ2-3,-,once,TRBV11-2,CASRTNTDTQYF,TGTGCCAGCAGAACGAACACAGATACGCAGTATTTT
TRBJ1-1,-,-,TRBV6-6,CALKGGGGNTEAFF,TGTGCCCTCAAAGGAGGGGGGGGGAACACTGAAGCTTTCTTT
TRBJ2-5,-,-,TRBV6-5,CASRNRAVGSETQYF,TGTGCCAGCAGGAACCGAGCTGTGGGGAGCGAGACCCAGTACTTC
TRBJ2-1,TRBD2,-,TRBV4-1,CASSQVGGNEQFF,TGCGCCAGCAGCCAAGTCGGGGGGAATGAGCAGTTCTTC
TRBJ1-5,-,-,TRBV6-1,CASSGGVQPQHF,TGTGCCAGCAGTGGGGGAGTTCAGCCCCAGCATTTT
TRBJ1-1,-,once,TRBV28,CASRDTPDTEAFF,TGTGCCAGCAGGGACACTCCCGACACTGAAGCTTTCTTT
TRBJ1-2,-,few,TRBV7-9,CASSPVESGGEGYTF,TGTGCCAGCAGCCCCGTTGAAAGTGGGGGCGAGGGCTACACCTTC
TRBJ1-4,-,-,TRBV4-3,CASSFISGTGPEKLFF,TGCGCCAGCAGCTTCATATCCGGGACTGGGCCCGAAAAACTGTTTTTT
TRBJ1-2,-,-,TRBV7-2,CASSSGMEEGYTF,TGTGCCAGCAGTTCCGGGATGGAAGAAGGCTACACCTTC
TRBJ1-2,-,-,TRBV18,CASSPSPGDYGYTF,TGTGCCAGCTCACCAAGTCCAGGAGACTATGGCTACACCTTC
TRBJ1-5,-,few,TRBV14,CASSQGTEGPQHF,TGTGCCAGCAGCCAGGGGACGGAAGGGCCCCAGCATTTT
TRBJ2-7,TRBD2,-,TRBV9,CASSLRLAGVAEQYF,TGTGCCAGCAGCCTACGACTAGCGGGAGTGGCCGAGCAGTACTTC
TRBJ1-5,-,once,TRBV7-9,CASSFGASQPQHF,TGTGCCAGCAGCTTTGGGGCTAGTCAGCCCCAGCATTTT
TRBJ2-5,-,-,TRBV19,CASSMGNPRETQYF,TGTGCCAGTAGTATGGGCAACCCCCGGGAGACCCAGTACTTC
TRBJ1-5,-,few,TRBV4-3,CASSLSVGQNQPQHF,TGCGCCAGCAGCCTGTCGGTGGGGCAGAATCAGCCCCAGCATTTT